These T cell receptor beta chains were read from a single sample in a study of T cell changes during pregnancy in multiple sclerosis. Sequencing was performed with immunoSEQ multiplex PCR; in TCRdb, only in-frame clones are kept and a portion is missing. The sample shows approximately 100,000 clones, roughly 93% of them seen only once. The starting material was peripheral blood, obtained before pregnancy. These receptors all come from a female donor with multiple sclerosis, enrolled in a pregnancy study. Each CDR3 is given with its conserved first and last residue. D genes are given only for firm matches. The size of a clone is reported for some rows only, either as once, few or many, or as a class for expanded clones.

D: TRBD1; V: TRBV27; size: NA; J: TRBJ1-2; CDR3: CASSARQGAPRYTF; DNA: TGTGCCAGCAGTGCCCGACAGGGGGCCCCAAGGTACACCTTC
D: NA; V: TRBV10-3; size: NA; J: TRBJ2-1; CDR3: CAISESSGYNEQFF; DNA: TGTGCCATCAGTGAGTCATCGGGTTACAATGAGCAGTTCTTC
D: TRBD1; V: TRBV6-1; size: NA; J: TRBJ2-7; CDR3: CASDRTGHYEQYF; DNA: TGTGCCAGCGACCGGACAGGCCACTACGAGCAGTACTTC
D: NA; V: TRBV19; size: NA; J: TRBJ1-2; CDR3: CASSINPFYGYTF; DNA: TGTGCCAGTAGTATAAATCCCTTCTATGGCTACACCTTC
D: NA; V: TRBV2; size: NA; J: TRBJ2-2; CDR3: CASSPGLNTGELFF; DNA: TGTGCCAGCAGCCCGGGACTCAACACCGGGGAGCTGTTTTTT
D: NA; V: TRBV6-1; size: NA; J: TRBJ2-7; CDR3: CASSVSFGYEQYF; DNA: TGTGCCAGCAGTGTGAGTTTCGGTTACGAGCAGTACTTC
D: TRBD2; V: TRBV30; size: NA; J: TRBJ2-7; CDR3: CAWSPRVGLAVSYEQYF; DNA: TGTGCCTGGAGTCCGCGAGTGGGACTAGCGGTTTCCTACGAGCAGTACTTC
D: NA; V: TRBV10-3; size: NA; J: TRBJ1-1; CDR3: CAITDLTMNTEAFF; DNA: TGTGCCATCACCGATCTTACAATGAACACTGAAGCTTTCTTT
D: TRBD1; V: TRBV5-1; size: NA; J: TRBJ1-3; CDR3: CASSLAPGTVGNTIYF; DNA: TGCGCCAGCAGCCTCGCCCCCGGGACAGTTGGTAACACCATATATTTT
D: TRBD2; V: TRBV7-9; size: NA; J: TRBJ2-2; CDR3: CASSAPGTSNTGELFF; DNA: TGTGCCAGCAGCGCGCCCGGGACTAGCAATACCGGGGAGCTGTTTTTT
D: NA; V: TRBV18; size: NA; J: TRBJ1-1; CDR3: CASSQQRGTDAFF; DNA: TGTGCCAGCTCGCAACAGAGGGGGACCGACGCTTTCTTT
D: NA; V: TRBV5-1; size: NA; J: TRBJ2-3; CDR3: CASSWTVGGTDTQYF; DNA: TGCGCCAGCAGCTGGACAGTGGGAGGCACAGATACGCAGTATTTT
D: TRBD1; V: TRBV7-6; size: NA; J: TRBJ2-7; CDR3: CASSLDSGGSYEQYF; DNA: TGTGCCAGCAGCTTAGATTCAGGGGGAAGTTACGAGCAGTACTTC
D: TRBD2; V: TRBV5-6; size: many; J: TRBJ2-1; CDR3: CASSHTSGTYNEQFF; DNA: TGTGCCAGCAGCCACACTAGCGGGACGTACAATGAGCAGTTCTTC
D: NA; V: TRBV19; size: NA; J: TRBJ1-1; CDR3: CATEDTVSPEAFF; DNA: TGCGCCACCGAAGACACCGTCTCTCCTGAAGCTTTCTTT